The 19 T cell receptor beta chains below were found in one sample sequenced in a study of T cells in Graves' hyperthyroidism and ophthalmopathy. From RNA transcripts, TCR beta CDR3 regions were amplified. An initial round of RT-PCR targeting the TCR CDR3 relied on the HTBI primer set. One entry per CDR3 protein, called by TCRdb with MiXCR from the multiplex PCR reads. Among 450,000 to 600,000 distinct CDR3 sequences, 13% to 15% were seen once, and the ten largest hold over 11%. The specimen was blood. The source of these receptors is a woman in her thirties or forties with Graves' hyperthyroidism.

This clonotype was detected ten times or more. The chain recombines TRBV20-1 with TRBJ2-3; D not resolved. The germline gives CDR1 DFQATT, CDR2 SNEGSKA (reference sequence). The CDR3 length is 12 residues. V lost 6 bases to trimming and J lost 8 bases, with 15 bases between them. The chain's CDR3 is CSALSLQATQYF. The CDR3 DNA sequence: TGCAGTGCCCTCTCACTACAAGCTACGCAGTATTTT.

This clonotype has a count of ten or more. CDR3 residues: CSGGGIDNEQFF. DNA for the CDR3: TGCAGCGGGGGAGGTATCGACAATGAGCAGTTCTTC. The chain carries TRBV29-1 and TRBJ2-1, with D possibly being TRBD2 (6 bases). The CDR3 has 12 residues. Germline V gene data show CDR1 as SQVTM and CDR2 as ANQGSEA. Between the trimmed V and J ends, which lost 7 bases and 5 bases, there was a span of 12 bases.

This clonotype was picked up a small number of times. The V gene is TRBV20-1, the J gene TRBJ1-1, with D perhaps TRBD1 (6 bases). Trimming left V 4 bases short and J 2 bases short, with 14 bases between. The CDR3 consists of 14 residues. Germline CDR1 reads DFQATT; CDR2 reads SNEGSKA (reference sequence). CDR3 protein: CSATTPGGNTEAFF. The CDR3 DNA follows: TGCAGTGCTACTACCCCGGGGGGCAACACTGAAGCTTTCTTT.

This clonotype was seen at least ten times. The J gene is TRBJ2-7, the V gene TRBV29-1; a possible D gene is TRBD2 (6 bases). Germline values: CDR1 SQVTM, CDR2 ANQGSEA. This CDR3 comprises 15 residues. The germline V and J ends were trimmed by 3 bases and 3 bases, with 18 bases remaining between them. In nucleotides, the CDR3 is TGCAGCGTTGAGGGGGGAACCGGGCGTAACTACGAGCAGTACTTC. This codes for CSVEGGTGRNYEQYF.

This clonotype came up many times. V gene TRBV27 combines with J gene TRBJ1-5; unclear D gene. V lost 4 bases, J lost 0 bases, and 13 bases lay in between. From germline, CDR1 is MNHEY and CDR2 SMNVEV (reference sequence). There are 16 residues in the CDR3. In nucleotides, the CDR3 is TGTGCCAGCAGTTCCTCCAGAGGATATAGCAATCAGCCCCAGCATTTT. Protein product: CASSSSRGYSNQPQHF.

This clonotype occurred a few times. V gene TRBV24-1 combines with J gene TRBJ2-5; the match to TRBD1 covers 9 bases. The CDR3 consists of 16 residues. Germline-derived CDR1 and CDR2 are KGHDR and SFDVKD. Losses at the gene ends were 4 bases for V and 5 bases for J; bases not matched to a gene: 10. CDR3 sequence: CATSEPPGQGLETQYF. Here the CDR3 DNA reads TGTGCCACCAGTGAGCCCCCGGGACAGGGATTGGAGACCCAGTACTTC.

This clonotype was detected many times. The chain links TRBV4-1 to TRBJ2-3; possibly TRBD1 or TRBD2 for D (5 bases each). CDR3 size: 18 residues. In germline, CDR1 is MGHRA, CDR2 YSYEKL. V was shortened by 4 bases and J by 0 bases, with 20 bases between the two germline ends. CDR3 amino acids: CASSREPSFWDSTDTQYF. DNA of the CDR3: TGCGCCAGCAGCCGCGAACCTTCTTTTTGGGACAGCACAGATACGCAGTATTTT.

J is TRBJ2-7 and V is TRBV5-1; 8 positions agree with TRBD2. V shed 2 bases and J 4 bases; nucleotides not matched to a gene: 5. Germline lookup yields CDR1 SGHRS and CDR2 YFSETQ. The length of the CDR3 is 14 residues. The CDR3: CASSFKREWYEQYF. The DNA for the CDR3 is TGCGCCAGCAGCTTCAAGCGGGAGTGGTACGAGCAGTACTTC.

This clonotype was seen ten or more times. The genes are TRBV29-1 and TRBJ1-1; no reliable D call. CDR3 length: 12 residues. The ends were cut back, 8 bases at V and 1 base at J, with 11 bases in the middle. The V gene's germline CDR1 is SQVTM and CDR2 ANQGSEA. CDR3 sequence: CSPDGWNTEAFF. CDR3 nucleotide sequence: TGCAGCCCGGACGGATGGAACACTGAAGCTTTCTTT. Full variable domain (missing parts from reference TRBV29-1 and TRBJ1-1): SAVISQKPSRDICQRGTSLTIQCQVDSQVTMMFWYRQQPGQSLTLIATANQGSEATYESGFVIDKFPISRPNLTFSTLTVSNMSPEDSSIYLCSPDGWNTEAFFGQGTRLTVV.

This chain uses TRBV5-6 with TRBJ1-5, with a possible D match to TRBD1 (6 bases). The V and J ends lost 4 bases and 7 bases respectively, with 15 bases between them. The CDR3 loop spans 14 amino acids. The germline V gene has CDR1 SGHDT and CDR2 YYEEEE. The chain's CDR3 is CASSGGGGRQPQHF. Written as DNA, the CDR3 is TGTGCCAGCAGCGGGGGGGGGGGCCGGCAGCCCCAGCATTTT.

This clonotype was observed a handful of times. V gene TRBV6-1 combines with J gene TRBJ2-1; maybe TRBD2 (6 bases). The germline V gene has CDR1 MNHNS and CDR2 SASEGT. Trimming took off 8 bases at V and 2 bases at J, with 10 bases between the two ends. CDR3 size: 13 residues. The CDR3 region is CASGGDAYNEQFF. Written as DNA, the CDR3 is TGTGCCAGCGGAGGGGATGCCTACAATGAGCAGTTCTTC.

The rearrangement joins TRBV9 to TRBJ2-1, with 9 bases identical to TRBD2. V lost 3 bases to trimming and J lost 5 bases; unmatched junction nucleotides: 3. The germline V gene has CDR1 SGDLS and CDR2 YYNGEE. The CDR3 has 14 amino acids. The CDR3 DNA reads as TGTGCCAGCAGCGGGACTAGCGCCCACAATGAGCAGTTCTTC. This sequence encodes CASSGTSAHNEQFF.

As for this clonotype: A much more abundant neighbour one base away suggests this may be a read error. Here the CDR3 reads CASSSASLTDTGELFF. The CDR3 DNA is TGCGCCAGCAGCTCGGCGTCACTAACGGACACCGGGGAGCTGTTTTTT. V is TRBV5-1 and J is TRBJ2-2; D is undetermined. Germline V gene lookup returns CDR1 SGHRS and CDR2 YFSETQ. Trimming pared 3 bases from V and 3 bases from J, leaving 15 bases between. CDR3 length: 16 amino acids.

This chain uses TRBV12-3 or TRBV12-4 with TRBJ1-3; no clear D gene. V was cut by 6 bases and J by 2 bases, with 11 bases left in between. The CDR3 has 14 residues. Here the CDR3 reads CASRTSAPGNTIYF. The CDR3 nucleotides read TGTGCCAGCAGAACGTCCGCTCCTGGAAACACCATATATTTT.

Many counts were recorded for this clonotype. V is TRBV5-5 and J is TRBJ2-7; 8 bases map to TRBD1. The CDR3 is 14 amino acids. V dropped 2 bases and J dropped 2; count of bases not matched to a gene: 3. Germline V gene lookup returns CDR1 SGHKS and CDR2 YYEKEE (reference sequence). DNA of the CDR3: TGTGCCAGCAGCTTACTGGGACAGGCCTACGAGCAGTACTTC. This gives the protein CASSLLGQAYEQYF.

This clonotype was seen more than once but under ten times. The J gene is TRBJ2-5, the V gene TRBV14; no firm D call. Germline V gene data show CDR1 as SGHDN and CDR2 as FVKESK. Trimming pared 1 base from V and 13 bases from J, leaving 16 bases between. The CDR3 covers 13 residues. DNA of the CDR3: TGTGCCAGCAGCCAAGGGGCTCTCGAGCGTCGGTACTTC. Encoded protein: CASSQGALERRYF.

Ten or more counts support this clonotype. This chain connects TRBV5-1 to TRBJ1-2; no definite D call. The germline V gene encodes CDR1 SGHRS and CDR2 YFSETQ. V lost 0 bases and J 5 bases, leaving 8 bases between the germline ends. The CDR3 loop spans 13 amino acids. In nucleotides, the CDR3 is TGCGCCAGCAGCTTGGAGGGAAATTATGGCTACACCTTC. Its protein product is CASSLEGNYGYTF.

The sample holds many counts of this clonotype. The J gene is TRBJ1-2, the V gene TRBV2; unclear D gene. Germline V lookup: CDR1 SNHLY, CDR2 FYNNEI. With 7 bases removed from V and 2 bases from J, the gap between germline ends came to 14 bases. The CDR3 is made up of 14 amino acids. CDR3 DNA: TGTGCCAGCAAACCCGGCAGACACAACTATGGCTACACCTTC. Its translation is CASKPGRHNYGYTF.

This clonotype was detected only a few times. The chain is built from TRBV19 and TRBJ2-1, with D uncertain. The CDR3 covers 15 residues. The V gene lost 1 base and the J gene lost 5 bases, with 12 bases spanning the gap. Germline CDR1 is LNHDA and CDR2 is SQIVND (reference sequence). The chain's CDR3 is CASSIAWGKNNEQFF. The CDR3 bases are TGTGCCAGTAGTATAGCGTGGGGAAAGAACAATGAGCAGTTCTTC. The complete variable domain, with remaining parts taken from reference TRBV19 and TRBJ2-1, reads DGGITQSPKYLFRKEGQNVTLSCEQNLNHDAMYWYRQDPGQGLRLIYYSQIVNDFQKGDIAEGYSVSREKKESFPLTVTSAQKNPTAFYLCASSIAWGKNNEQFFGPGTRLTVL.